This T cell receptor beta chain appears in the sequencing data of a study of blood T cell repertoires in COVID-19. Study background: Donors in the United States, Italy and Spain gave samples during acute or convalescent COVID-19. PBMCs, B-cell-depleted T cells, or T cells were the source of the cDNA or gDNA that made up the material.

Original processing notes: The authors estimated nucleated cell counts from reference gene primer amplification. Profiled with immunoSEQ multiplex PCR; TCRdb holds only in-frame clones, not every one. V, J and clone size derive from that table, while D and trimming were established from the DNA sequence. This sample has about 46,000 clones; 80% to 90% occur once, and the top ten carry around 16%. The CDR3 totals 14 residues. V lost 4 bases to trimming and J lost 4 bases; unmatched junction nucleotides: 3. Germline V gene sequence: CDR1 MNHEY, CDR2 SVGAGI. Sample: peripheral blood. The V gene is TRBV6-5, the J gene TRBJ1-3; 8 bases are a match to TRBD1. This receptor was taken from a human donor in a cohort sampled during active COVID-19. The donor label of this sample is uncertain. The CDR3 DNA sequence: TGTGCCAGCAGTTTCCGGACAGGGGGAAACACCATATATTTT. This gives the protein CASSFRTGGNTIYF.